A selection of T cell receptor beta chains follows, all from one sample in a study of technical replicates of blood from a few donors. Assay: immunoSEQ multiplex PCR; the TCRdb copy retains only in-frame clones and omits some. The top ten hold 0.3% to 0.45% of the sample, which has about 79,000 clones, about 91% seen once. The material sequenced was T cells isolated from PBMCs. Source of these receptors: a human donor in good health. Some clones in this sample may be carry-over from other donors' samples. Both conserved end residues are part of each CDR3. The order of the fields is CDR3 DNA, CDR3 protein, J gene, V gene, clone size, D gene, CDR3 length. D genes are given only for firm matches. A row's size may be missing; if present it is once, few, many or a size class.

TGTGCCTGGGACAGGGGGACCGTAAACACCATATATTTT CAWDRGTVNTIYF TRBJ1-3 TRBV30 NA TRBD1 13
TGTGCCAGCAGCTTAGGTGCAGGGGGCTCCTACGAGCAGTACTTC CASSLGAGGSYEQYF TRBJ2-7 TRBV11-3 NA TRBD1 15
TGTGCCAGCAGTTTGGGGCAGCTAAACTATGGCTACACCTTC CASSLGQLNYGYTF TRBJ1-2 TRBV6-5 NA NA 14
TGTGCCAGCAGCTCGGGGACAGGTATAGAGACCCAGTACTTC CASSSGTGIETQYF TRBJ2-5 TRBV5-6 once TRBD1 14
TGCGCCAGCAGCCACTCCCAGGGGGGCGGAAATGAGCAGTTCTTC CASSHSQGGGNEQFF TRBJ2-1 TRBV4-1 once NA 15
TGTGCCAGCTCACCGAGTTTAAGACAGAACTCTGGAAACACCATATATTTT CASSPSLRQNSGNTIYF TRBJ1-3 TRBV18 NA NA 17
TGCAGCGTTGTAGTTTACGTTGAGCAGTTCTTC CSVVVYVEQFF TRBJ2-1 TRBV29-1 NA NA 11
TGTGCCAGCAGGTCGACTAGCAACACCGGGGAGCTGTTTTTT CASRSTSNTGELFF TRBJ2-2 TRBV7-3 NA TRBD2 14
TGTGCCAGCAGCCGGGTCCTGAACACTGAAGCTTTCTTT CASSRVLNTEAFF TRBJ1-1 TRBV27 NA NA 13
TGTGCCAGCAGTGGCTACAGGGTTATTGACTATGGCTACACCTTC CASSGYRVIDYGYTF TRBJ1-2 TRBV28 NA NA 15
TGTGCCAGCAGTGTTTTAGCCGGGAAAGCCTACGAGCAGTACTTC CASSVLAGKAYEQYF TRBJ2-7 TRBV6-4 NA NA 15
TGCAGCGCTCAACCTAGGGGAAGTGGTGAGACCCAGTACTTC CSAQPRGSGETQYF TRBJ2-5 TRBV29-1 NA NA 14
TGTGCCAGCAGCAAAGCGCGGAGAGGGGACTACACTGAAGCTTTCTTT CASSKARRGDYTEAFF TRBJ1-1 TRBV21-1 few NA 16
TGTGCCAGCAGCGTAGGGACGAAGGTTACACAGGGTGGAAACACTGAAGCTTTCTTT CASSVGTKVTQGGNTEAFF TRBJ1-1 TRBV9 NA NA 19
TGTGCTAGTGGACAGGGTGATCAGCCCCAGCATTTT CASGQGDQPQHF TRBJ1-5 TRBV12-5 NA NA 12
TGTGCCAGCAGTGAAAGGCTAGCGGGAGGCGGGACCCAGTACTTC CASSERLAGGGTQYF TRBJ2-5 TRBV2 NA TRBD2 15
TGTGCCAGCAGCCAAGACAGACGGGCAGGGGAGACCCAGTACTTC CASSQDRRAGETQYF TRBJ2-5 TRBV4-2 NA NA 15
TGTGCCAGCAGCCGACCTCAGGGCGCTGGGGCCAACGTCCTGACTTTC CASSRPQGAGANVLTF TRBJ2-6 TRBV7-7 few NA 16
TGTGCCAGAAGCGGGTTTGAGGGCTCCTACAATGAGCAGTTCTTC CARSGFEGSYNEQFF TRBJ2-1 TRBV5-3 NA NA 15
TGTGCCAGCAGCTTGTCCCTAGCGGGAGGGGAGCAGTACTTC CASSLSLAGGEQYF TRBJ2-7 TRBV5-4 NA TRBD2 14
TGTGCCAGCAGCCCCTCCGGAGGCTCTGGGGCCAACGTCCTGACTTTC CASSPSGGSGANVLTF TRBJ2-6 TRBV9 NA NA 16
TGTGCCAGCAGTTCACCAGGGAGGACTAACTATGGCTACACCTTC CASSSPGRTNYGYTF TRBJ1-2 TRBV27 once NA 15
TGTGCCAGCGCCCGTAGCGGGAGGGCTTTTAATGAGCAGTTCTTC CASARSGRAFNEQFF TRBJ2-1 TRBV6-1 NA TRBD2 15
TGTGCCAGTAGTATAGATGGGGAGACTGAAGCTTTCTTT CASSIDGETEAFF TRBJ1-1 TRBV19 NA NA 13
TGTGCCAGCAGCTCGAGCGGGAGCACAGATACGCAGTATTTT CASSSSGSTDTQYF TRBJ2-3 TRBV7-3 NA NA 14
TGCGCCAGCAGCCCGACTGGCTCGGTTCTTTTCGGCGAGCAGTACTTC CASSPTGSVLFGEQYF TRBJ2-7 TRBV5-1 once NA 16
TGTGCCAGCAGCTTGACAGGATGGGGCTACACCTTC CASSLTGWGYTF TRBJ1-2 TRBV7-9 once NA 12
TGCGCCAGCAGCTTGGCCGGGATAGTCCCGGACTACTCCTACGAGCAGTACTTC CASSLAGIVPDYSYEQYF TRBJ2-7 TRBV5-1 NA NA 18
TGTGCCAGCAGTCCACATAGAGCAGGAACTGGAAACACCATATATTTT CASSPHRAGTGNTIYF TRBJ1-3 TRBV27 NA NA 16
TGTGCCAGCAGTTTACTGGGGGGGGGAACAGATACGCAGTATTTT CASSLLGGGTDTQYF TRBJ2-3 TRBV27 NA TRBD2 15
TGTGCCATCGATTCCGGGGGCACTGAAGCTTTCTTT CAIDSGGTEAFF TRBJ1-1 TRBV6-6 NA NA 12
TGTGCCAGCACCCACTCGGGGAGGGGCGAGCAGTACTTC CASTHSGRGEQYF TRBJ2-7 TRBV5-4 NA TRBD2 13
TGTGCCAGCAGCTTGGCGGGAGGGGTCTTAGACACTGAAGCTTTCTTT CASSLAGGVLDTEAFF TRBJ1-1 TRBV5-4 NA NA 16
TGTGCCAGCAGCGCACAGGGGGCTGGGGCCAACGTCCTGACTTTC CASSAQGAGANVLTF TRBJ2-6 TRBV9 NA TRBD1 15
TGTGCCAGCAGCTTCTCCCCATCAGGGCAAGAGACCCAGTACTTC CASSFSPSGQETQYF TRBJ2-5 TRBV11-2 NA NA 15
TGCGCCAGCAGCCAAATACCGCAGGGGGAAGGTGAAAAACTGTTTTTT CASSQIPQGEGEKLFF TRBJ1-4 TRBV4-3 NA TRBD1 16
TGTGCCTGGAGCCCCAGGGTAAATGAGCAGTTCTTC CAWSPRVNEQFF TRBJ2-1 TRBV30 NA NA 12
TGTGCCAGCAGCGAATTCGGGACAGGGTTTCAAGAGACCCAGTACTTC CASSEFGTGFQETQYF TRBJ2-5 TRBV5-6 NA TRBD1 16
TGTGCCAGCAGCTTAGCGATTAGCGGGAAATACAATGAGCAGTTCTTC CASSLAISGKYNEQFF TRBJ2-1 TRBV7-2 once TRBD2 16